The TCR beta chain described here comes from a study of PD-L1 blockade in urothelial cancer (TCRdb year 2017). Study-wide context: Therapy was started around 2014 for all patients, and atezolizumab 1,200 mg was administered intravenously every 3 weeks. About nine tenths of the roughly 30 patients were males with bladder-origin urothelial cancer, and 18 of 29 reported a prior smoking history. An ECOG performance status of 0 or 1 was recorded for the patients, and 0 to 3 prior chemotherapy regimens had been received by the patients. Blood samples were analyzed at 3 weeks after treatment start (second dose) and at 6 weeks after treatment start. Blood samples gave a median of approximately 150,000 T cells and under 85,000 unique TCRs, with a median clonality of about 0.078. The study, an exploratory multi-omic analysis, examined somatic, immune and clinical correlates of response to PD-L1 blockade with atezolizumab in urothelial cancer. Pretreatment tumor samples and matched peripheral blood, collected serially before and after atezolizumab treatment, underwent TCR sequencing. Progression-free survival longer than 6 months counted as durable clinical benefit, and TCR features were additionally tested against both progression-free and overall survival. Whole exome sequencing and RNA sequencing of pretreatment tumors were performed alongside TCR sequencing in the same patients. Eight to ten patients achieved durable clinical benefit and some 20 did not. Pretreatment blood TCR-seq was available for fewer than 30 patients, at least one posttreatment blood collection was obtained for some 24 patients, and tumor TCR-seq was available for some 24 patients. Beyond this particular receptor, the publication reports: Improved progression-free and overall survival was associated with having pretreatment peripheral blood TCR clonality below the median. Because of the small sample size (n of about 30) and the many exploratory analyses performed, the results are intended to be regarded as hypothesis-generating. Greater expansion of tumor-associated TCR clones in peripheral blood 3 weeks after the start of treatment was observed in patients with durable benefit (n of about 21, p = 0.022).

The cohort comprised nearly 30 patients with locally advanced or metastatic urothelial carcinoma treated at Memorial Sloan Kettering on a trial protocol. Peripheral blood mononuclear cells were collected pretreatment and during treatment, at between 1 and 8 total time points per patient. The Qiagen DNeasy Blood extraction kit was used to purify genomic DNA from total PBMCs and tumor samples. Collected pretreatment and during treatment, PBMCs were isolated and stored as previously described. Regarding this clone: Its binding antigen is unknown. One base away there is no much larger clone; base qualities are not given.

Trimming takes 2 bases from V and 7 bases from J, and the germline ends sit 12 bases apart. CDR1 and CDR2 are drawn from the germline V gene: KGHSH, LQKENI. Counted from cysteine to phenylalanine, this CDR3 has 14 amino acids. The entry retains the CDR3 DNA only, 42 bases that are in frame from base 1. Synthetic TCR analog templates were spiked into each PCR so that absolute template abundance could be estimated from read counts. The immunoSEQ assay used bias-controlled V and J gene primers to amplify TCRbeta CDR3 regions from genomic DNA. Rearranged TCRbeta segments were sequenced at approximately 20X coverage. As for how the authors treated the data: Clustering was used to correct sequencing errors, and CDR3s were annotated against IMGT to assign V, D and J genes. Out-of-frame and stop-codon sequences were excluded, and only productive TCRbeta rearrangements were used in downstream analyses. Clonality was calculated as one minus the Shannon entropy normalized by the log of the number of unique productive sequences. Clones differing between time points or between blood and tumor were identified using Fisher's exact test with Benjamini-Hochberg correction, with an adjusted p below 0.01 applied as the threshold. TCRdb took this table from immuneACCESS and kept in-frame rearrangements with V and J called. Such tables lack part of the clones; where checked against another copy, unresolved V genes explain under half of the gap, and the rest is unexplained. That table supplies the V and J calls and clone size; D and trimming were determined from the DNA. Present in this sample are about 100,000 clones, about nine tenths of which were seen just once. In total, the top ten clones hold around 0.92% of the sample.

The rearrangement joined TRBV18 to TRBJ2-1; perhaps TRBD2 is the D gene, with 6 bases matching. Sequencing used PBMCs, obtained around atezolizumab (anti-PD-L1) treatment. This sequence originates from a woman of 80 years or more with urothelial cancer. The CDR3 protein is CASSPVLAGNEQFF. The nucleotides read TGTGCCAGCTCACCAGTACTAGCCGGTAATGAGCAGTTCTTC.